This TCR beta chain appears in the sequencing data of a study of OX40 agonist ivuxolimab in advanced cancers. Whole-study findings and limits: In a subset of nonresponders, normalized T-cell clonal expansion was also low. Relative to CD4+, CD8+ T cells held more expanded clones on average.

About this clone itself: The antigen is undetermined.

Blood was sampled at baseline, cycle 4 day 1, and cycle 7 day 1. The method was immunoSEQ multiplex PCR; TCRdb's version includes in-frame clones alone and lacks a portion of them. The sample has 45,000 to 70,000 clones, 86% seen once. The specimen comprised CD4+ or CD8+ T cells sorted from blood, sampled in a trial of the OX40 agonist ivuxolimab. The source of this sequence is an adult with an advanced solid tumor such as melanoma, head and neck, liver or kidney cancer.

The DNA for the CDR3 is TGTGCCAGCAGCTTTTACACGTATGGCTACACCTTC. It is translated as CASSFYTYGYTF. This sequence joins TRBV7-9 and TRBJ1-2, with D unresolved. This CDR3 spans 12 amino acids. Germline V gene lookup returns CDR1 SEHNR and CDR2 FQNEAQ (reference sequence). Trimming took off 3 bases at V and 5 bases at J, with 7 bases between the two ends. Full variable domain (rest looked up from reference TRBV7-9 and TRBJ1-2): DTGVSQNPRHKITKRGQNVTFRCDPISEHNRLYWYRQTLGQGPEFLTYFQNEAQLEKSRLLSDRFSAERPKGSFSTLEIQRTEQGDSAMYLCASSFYTYGYTFGSGTRLTVV.